Shown below are 18 T cell receptor beta chains from a single sample sequenced in a study of T cell responses to AZD1222 COVID-19 vaccine. The protocol was immunoSEQ multiplex PCR, while the TCRdb copy is restricted to in-frame clones and leaves out a portion. The table records approximately 180,000 clones, around 88% of them present only once. The input for sequencing was peripheral blood, taken on day 0 of AZD1222 vaccination. Source of these receptors: an adult in good health.

The chain links TRBV3-1 (or the pseudogene TRBV3-2) to TRBJ2-1; D ambiguous. The CDR3 totals 15 residues. V dropped 4 bases and J dropped 1 base, with 11 bases sitting between them. Germline CDR1 reads LGHDT; CDR2 reads YNNKEL (reference sequence). The CDR3 sequence is CASSPSIGSYNEQFF. CDR3 DNA: TGTGCCAGCAGCCCCTCGATCGGTTCCTACAATGAGCAGTTCTTC.

Points on this clone: The sample carries other DNA sequences with the same CDR3. The chain combines TRBV5-4 with TRBJ1-5; the D gene is possibly TRBD1 (6 bases). The CDR3 covers 14 residues. Trimming cost V 0 bases and J 5 bases, with 9 bases left between them. CDR1 is SGHNT, CDR2 YYREEE, per germline (reference sequence). The CDR3 loop reads CASSLGGRDQPQHF. DNA for the CDR3: TGTGCCAGCAGCTTGGGGGGGCGGGATCAGCCCCAGCATTTT.

The chain links TRBV30 to TRBJ2-7; maybe TRBD2 (7 bases). The CDR3 is made up of 15 amino acids. Germline assignment: CDR1 GTSNPN and CDR2 SVGIG (reference sequence). The V end lost 2 bases, the J end lost 7 bases, and 21 bases lay between the germline ends. The CDR3 loop reads CAWSPVRGGLGEQYF. CDR3 sequence (DNA): TGTGCCTGGAGTCCTGTTAGGGGGGGCCTGGGAGAGCAGTACTTC.

The rearrangement uses TRBV4-1 and TRBJ1-4, with D maybe TRBD1 (5 bases). V was pared by 3 bases and J by 0 bases, with 14 bases between. The CDR3 is made up of 17 amino acids. CDR1 is MGHRA and CDR2 is YSYEKL in the germline V gene. The DNA of the CDR3 is TGCGCCAGCAGCCAGAGGACACTCACCTCAACTAATGAAAAACTGTTTTTT. Translating gives CASSQRTLTSTNEKLFF.

This chain connects TRBV6-6 to TRBJ2-3; TRBD1 matches at 12 bases. CDR3 size: 16 residues. With 5 bases clipped from V and 6 bases from J, the junction kept 9 bases outside the gene matches. Germline loops: CDR1 MNHNY, CDR2 SVGAGI (reference sequence). The CDR3 DNA follows: TGTGCCAGCAGTCGATCCGGGACAGGGGGCGTTGATACGCAGTATTTT. The encoded protein is CASSRSGTGGVDTQYF.

The chain carries TRBV10-3 and TRBJ2-2; 7 nucleotides match TRBD1. The CDR3 has 16 amino acids. J was trimmed by 2 bases and V by 0 bases; bases with no gene match: 3. Germline loops: CDR1 ENHRY, CDR2 SYGVKD. The CDR3 region is CAISESTGPNTGELFF. The CDR3 DNA reads TGTGCCATCAGTGAGTCGACAGGGCCCAACACCGGGGAGCTGTTTTTT.

This chain joins TRBV29-1 and TRBJ2-1; 7 bases fit TRBD2. J lost 1 base, V lost 1 base, and 7 bases had no gene match. CDR1 and CDR2 from the germline V gene are SQVTM and ANQGSEA. This CDR3 contains 16 residues. CDR3 region: CSVEGGAGSSYNEQFF. CDR3 bases: TGCAGCGTTGAAGGGGGAGCGGGATCATCCTACAATGAGCAGTTCTTC.

This clone was observed a single time. The CDR3 loop is CASSENVGASYGYTF. The CDR3, as DNA: TGTGCCAGCAGTGAGAATGTGGGGGCCTCCTATGGCTACACCTTC. The chain has TRBV6-1 and TRBJ1-2; D is possibly TRBD1 (6 bases). Trimming pared 3 bases from V and 4 bases from J, leaving 15 bases between. Germline-derived CDR1 and CDR2 are MNHNS and SASEGT. The CDR3 extends over 15 amino acids.

The V gene is TRBV3-1 (or the pseudogene TRBV3-2), the J gene TRBJ2-3, with 8 bases fitting TRBD2. The CDR3 extends over 13 amino acids. The V segment lost 4 bases and the J segment 14 bases; nucleotides outside the gene matches: 11. Per the germline V gene, CDR1 is LGHDT and CDR2 is YNNKEL (reference sequence). CDR3 loop: CASSPWSGGLRYF. DNA of the CDR3: TGTGCCAGCAGCCCATGGAGCGGGGGTTTGCGGTATTTT.

This rearrangement joins TRBV4-1 to TRBJ2-2; TRBD1 matches 10 bases. V lost 4 bases and J lost 3; bases outside the gene matches: 5. The CDR3 is 16 residues long. Germline lookup yields CDR1 MGHRA and CDR2 YSYEKL. The CDR3 sequence is CASSRTTGGYTGELFF. The CDR3 DNA is TGCGCCAGCAGCCGGACGACAGGGGGCTACACCGGGGAGCTGTTTTTT.

The V gene is TRBV5-4, the J gene TRBJ2-1; no firm D call. The germline V gene has CDR1 SGHNT and CDR2 YYREEE (reference sequence). V was clipped by 6 bases and J by 0 bases, with 13 bases between them. This CDR3 spans 15 amino acids. For the CDR3, the DNA is TGTGCCAGCACCATTGGGTCAGGCTCCTACAATGAGCAGTTCTTC. Translation: CASTIGSGSYNEQFF.

This chain uses TRBV7-9 with TRBJ1-1, with no clear D. Trimming pared 1 base from V and 0 bases from J, leaving 3 bases between. This CDR3 spans 13 amino acids. The germline V gene encodes CDR1 SEHNR and CDR2 FQNEAQ (reference sequence). CDR3 sequence reads: CASSLEMNTEAFF. CDR3 DNA: TGTGCCAGCAGCTTAGAAATGAACACTGAAGCTTTCTTT. Looking up the rest from reference TRBV7-9 and TRBJ1-1 gives the full variable domain: DTGVSQNPRHKITKRGQNVTFRCDPISEHNRLYWYRQTLGQGPEFLTYFQNEAQLEKSRLLSDRFSAERPKGSFSTLEIQRTEQGDSAMYLCASSLEMNTEAFFGQGTRLTVV.

The V and J genes are TRBV3-1 (or the pseudogene TRBV3-2) and TRBJ2-7; unclear D gene. V was trimmed by 1 base and J by 0 bases, leaving 10 bases between them. From germline, CDR1 is LGHDT and CDR2 YNNKEL (reference sequence). The CDR3 consists of 15 residues. The CDR3 sequence: CASSQVPEASYEQYF. The CDR3 nucleotides are TGTGCCAGCAGCCAAGTTCCGGAAGCCTCCTACGAGCAGTACTTC.

The chain couples TRBV24-1 to TRBJ1-5; a weak D match, TRBD1 (5 bases). The V gene's germline CDR1 is KGHDR and CDR2 SFDVKD. This CDR3 is 15 amino acids long. The ends were cut back, 5 bases at V and 2 bases at J, with 12 bases in the middle. CDR3 DNA: TGTGCCACCAGTGTGAGTAGGGGCGGCAATCAGCCCCAGCATTTT. It specifies CATSVSRGGNQPQHF.

This chain links TRBV30 with TRBJ1-4, with D possibly being TRBD1 (6 bases). Germline assignment: CDR1 GTSNPN and CDR2 SVGIG (reference sequence). The CDR3 consists of 16 residues. V lost 2 bases and J lost 8, with 21 bases in between. CDR3 sequence (DNA): TGTGCCTGGAGTCGTTGGAGGGGGGGGTCTTGGGAAAAACTGTTTTTT. This sequence encodes CAWSRWRGGSWEKLFF. The full variable domain, in which reference TRBV30 and TRBJ1-4 provide the parts outside the CDR3, is SQTIHQWPATLVQPVGSPLSLECTVEGTSNPNLYWYRQAAGRGLQLLFYSVGIGQISSEVPQNLSASRPQDRQFILSSKKLLLSDSGFYLCAWSRWRGGSWEKLFFGSGTQLSVL.

The rearrangement uses TRBV10-2 and TRBJ2-7, with D unclear. Germline CDR1 is WSHSY and CDR2 is SAAADI. CDR3 length: 11 amino acids. V was cut by 7 bases and J by 4 bases, with 8 bases left in between. Here the CDR3 reads CASTGIYEQYF. In DNA form, the CDR3 reads TGCGCCAGCACCGGAATTTACGAGCAGTACTTC.

The chain links TRBV5-6 to TRBJ2-1; TRBD2 matches 8 bases. With V trimmed by 0 bases and J by 3 bases, 5 bases remained unmatched. This CDR3 has 16 residues. Germline CDR1 is SGHDT and CDR2 is YYEEEE. The DNA for the CDR3 is TGTGCCAGCAGCTTGGGTTTGGCGGGGGGCTACAATGAGCAGTTCTTC. It codes for CASSLGLAGGYNEQFF.

The chain has TRBV4-2 and TRBJ2-7; TRBD2 agrees at 13 bases. After removal of 2 bases from V and 4 bases from J, the junction contained 2 bases not matched to a gene. Germline CDR1 LGHNA, CDR2 YNFKEQ. The CDR3 runs 15 residues. CDR3 protein: CASSQPGLAGYEQYF. CDR3 nucleotide sequence: TGTGCCAGCAGCCAACCGGGACTAGCGGGGTACGAGCAGTACTTC.